A single sample is the source of the 17 T cell receptor beta chains below, sequenced in a study of T cells in Graves' hyperthyroidism and ophthalmopathy. Researchers amplified the TCR beta CDR3 regions from RNA transcripts. An initial round of RT-PCR targeting the TCR CDR3 relied on the HTBI primer set. MiXCR, applied by TCRdb to the multiplex PCR reads, yields one record per CDR3 protein. The table records a few hundred thousand distinct CDR3 sequences, 15% to 19% of them present only once. Sequenced material: blood. The receptor set was obtained from a woman aged 30 to 39 with Graves' hyperthyroidism.

At least ten counts were recorded for this clonotype. The V call is TRBV6-2 or TRBV6-3, the J call TRBJ2-7; tentatively, D is TRBD1 (6 bases). The CDR3 sequence is 15 residues long. Germline CDR1 MNHEY, CDR2 SVGEGT. V shed 4 bases and J shed 3 bases, with 16 bases lying between them. CDR3: CASSFPRTENYEQYF. CDR3 DNA sequence: TGTGCCAGCAGTTTCCCCAGGACAGAAAACTACGAGCAGTACTTC.

This clonotype was seen repeatedly, ten times or more. The chain has TRBV3-1 and TRBJ2-2; no firm D call. CDR1 and CDR2 from the germline V gene are LGHDT and YNNKEL (reference sequence). The CDR3 length is 14 residues. Trimming took off 4 bases at V and 4 bases at J, with 10 bases between the two ends. The CDR3 here is CASSLFLGTGELFF. The CDR3 DNA is TGTGCCAGCAGCCTCTTCCTAGGCACCGGGGAGCTGTTTTTT.

The table lists this clonotype with many counts. The chain is built from TRBV12-3 or TRBV12-4 and TRBJ2-3; TRBD2 aligns across 15 bases. After removal of 6 bases from V and 5 bases from J, the junction contained 12 bases not matched to a gene. The CDR3 loop spans 18 amino acids. The CDR3 coding sequence is TGTGCCAGCAGCCCCCCGGGACTAGCGGGAGGTTGGGGAGATACGCAGTATTTT. It translates to CASSPPGLAGGWGDTQYF.

This clonotype has more than one count but fewer than ten. The CDR3 is CASSPGGGHTYEQYF. The CDR3 bases are TGTGCCAGCAGCCCCGGCGGGGGGCACACCTACGAGCAGTACTTC. The chain combines TRBV7-9 with TRBJ2-7; 8 bases line up with TRBD2. This CDR3 region has 15 residues. Germline CDR1 SEHNR, CDR2 FQNEAQ (reference sequence). J gave up 2 bases and V 5 bases, and 8 bases lay outside the gene matches.

This clonotype was seen ten or more times. The V gene is TRBV7-2, the J gene TRBJ2-3; maybe TRBD2 (7 bases). The CDR3 sequence is 16 residues long. CDR1 is SGHTA and CDR2 is FQGNSA in the germline V gene. The ends were cut back, 2 bases at V and 2 bases at J, with 14 bases in the middle. CDR3 DNA: TGTGCCAGCAGCTTAACGCGGGGGCTGTACACAGATACGCAGTATTTT. This gives the protein CASSLTRGLYTDTQYF.

This clonotype appeared a few times. J is TRBJ2-1 and V is TRBV11-3, with 10 bases that match TRBD2. The CDR3 totals 15 residues. Germline CDR1 reads SGHNT; CDR2 reads YENEEA. Trimming removed 5 bases from V and 9 bases from J; junction bases left unmatched: 10. Written as DNA, the CDR3 is TGTGCCAGCAGCCCAGGGGCTAGCGGGAGTTTTGAGCAGTTCTTC. It is translated as CASSPGASGSFEQFF.

This clonotype occurred a few times. This chain joins TRBV2 and TRBJ2-5; 13 bases match TRBD2. The CDR3 runs 14 residues. Germline V gene data show CDR1 as SNHLY and CDR2 as FYNNEI. After removal of 5 bases from V and 13 bases from J, the junction contained 10 bases not matched to a gene. This chain's CDR3 is CASSPGLAGRARYF. The DNA for the CDR3 is TGTGCCAGCAGTCCGGGACTAGCGGGACGAGCTCGGTACTTC.

This clonotype was picked up many times. This chain joins TRBV20-1 and TRBJ2-7; 10 bases align to TRBD2. CDR1 is DFQATT, CDR2 SNEGSKA, per germline (reference sequence). V shed 2 bases and J 1 base; nucleotides not matched to a gene: 8. CDR3 length equals 16 residues. The CDR3 loop is CSARSETSGTSYEQYF. The DNA of the CDR3 is TGCAGTGCTAGAAGCGAAACTAGCGGGACTTCCTACGAGCAGTACTTC.

This clonotype was counted many times. The chain employs TRBV5-8 and TRBJ1-2; no firm D call. Between the trimmed V and J ends, which lost 4 bases and 3 bases, there was a span of 13 bases. CDR1 is SGHTS and CDR2 is YDEGEE in the germline V gene. This CDR3 is built from 14 residues. The CDR3 loop is CASSPIGGYYGYTF. CDR3 DNA: TGTGCCAGCAGCCCGATAGGCGGCTACTATGGCTACACCTTC.

This clonotype came up a few times. The chain employs TRBV3-1 and TRBJ1-4; 7 positions match TRBD1. This CDR3 spans 15 amino acids. Germline V CDR1 and CDR2: LGHDT, YNNKEL (reference sequence). The V gene end was trimmed by 0 bases and the J gene end by 8 bases; junction bases not matched to a gene: 6. CDR3 in amino acids: CASSQDASTGEKLFF. The CDR3, as DNA: TGTGCCAGCAGCCAAGACGCGTCGACAGGGGAAAAACTGTTTTTT.

Comment on this clonotype: A much larger clonotype is one base distant, so this may be a read error. The chain employs TRBV20-1 and TRBJ1-6, with TRBD1 matching over 8 bases. Trimming removed 2 bases from V and 7 bases from J; junction bases left unmatched: 13. The CDR3 has 17 amino acids. Germline-derived CDR1 and CDR2 are DFQATT and SNEGSKA (reference sequence). CDR3 region: CSARNQSPDRANSPLHF. Here the CDR3 DNA reads TGCAGTGCTAGAAATCAGTCTCCGGACAGGGCGAATTCACCCCTCCACTTT.

This clonotype was counted ten times or more. The CDR3 sequence: CASSPGGLGLNEQFF. CDR3 DNA: TGTGCCAGCAGCCCCGGCGGACTAGGGCTCAATGAGCAGTTCTTC. This chain joins TRBV28 and TRBJ2-1; 7 nucleotides line up with TRBD2. Trimming cost V 6 bases and J 6 bases; bases outside gene matches: 11. Germline V CDR1 and CDR2: MDHEN, SYDVKM. This CDR3 has 15 amino acids.

V and J are TRBV7-3 and TRBJ2-1, with D unclear. Germline CDR1 is SGHTA and CDR2 is FQGTGA. The CDR3 is 13 amino acids. The V end lost 0 bases, the J end lost 8 bases, and 8 bases lay between the germline ends. This CDR3 reads CASSLTSRDEQFF. The CDR3 nucleotides are TGTGCCAGCAGCTTAACGTCTCGTGATGAGCAGTTCTTC.

In this sample, this clonotype turned up a few times. The chain is built from TRBV5-6 and TRBJ2-7; a weak D match, TRBD2 (6 bases). The ends were cut back, 0 bases at V and 3 bases at J, with 13 bases in the middle. Germline CDR1 reads SGHDT; CDR2 reads YYEEEE. This CDR3 comprises 15 residues. The CDR3 DNA is TGTGCCAGCAGCTTGGTGAGGGGACTTTACTACGAGCAGTACTTC. Translated, it gives CASSLVRGLYYEQYF.

With respect to this clonotype: This may be a read error, as it is one base from a much larger clone. This chain links TRBV7-9 with TRBJ2-3; no reliable D call. Trimming took off 4 bases at V and 1 base at J, with 6 bases between the two ends. Germline CDR1 is SEHNR and CDR2 is FQNEAQ (reference sequence). The CDR3 extends over 13 amino acids. In DNA, the CDR3 is TGTGCCAGCAGCTCCCGGGGCACAGATACGCAGTATTTT. It specifies CASSSRGTDTQYF. The whole variable domain, remainder taken from reference TRBV7-9 and TRBJ2-3, is DTGVSQNPRHKITKRGQNVTFRCDPISEHNRLYWYRQTLGQGPEFLTYFQNEAQLEKSRLLSDRFSAERPKGSFSTLEIQRTEQGDSAMYLCASSSRGTDTQYFGPGTRLTVL.

This clonotype was seen repeatedly, ten times or more. J is TRBJ2-5 and V is TRBV7-9, with 7 bases lining up with TRBD2. V shed 5 bases, J shed 1 base, and the junction held 7 bases outside the gene matches. This CDR3 region has 15 residues. Germline values: CDR1 SEHNR, CDR2 FQNEAQ (reference sequence). DNA for the CDR3: TGTGCCAGCAGCAATCATCTAGCGGCCCAAGAGACCCAGTACTTC. This gives the protein CASSNHLAAQETQYF. The full variable domain, its missing parts supplied by reference TRBV7-9 and TRBJ2-5, is DTGVSQNPRHKITKRGQNVTFRCDPISEHNRLYWYRQTLGQGPEFLTYFQNEAQLEKSRLLSDRFSAERPKGSFSTLEIQRTEQGDSAMYLCASSNHLAAQETQYFGPGTRLLVL.

The J gene is TRBJ2-5, the V gene TRBV14, with 10 bases that match TRBD1. CDR1 is SGHDN and CDR2 is FVKESK in the germline V gene. The CDR3 is made up of 16 amino acids. V trimming: 0 bases; J trimming: 2 bases; junction bases outside the gene matches: 3. The CDR3 DNA sequence: TGTGCCAGCAGCCAAGATAGGGACAGGGGTCAAGAGACCCAGTACTTC. Protein sequence: CASSQDRDRGQETQYF.